Detailed here is one T cell receptor beta chain. Its antigen remains unidentified. The sample comes from a study of cytomegalovirus exposure and HLA in healthy donors. Findings and limits, study-wide: Sequencing had likely introduced a cluster of highly shared sequence variants as an artifact.

V was trimmed by 4 bases and J by 8 bases, leaving 7 bases between them. The CDR3 extends over 11 amino acids. Germline CDR1 and CDR2: SNHLY and FYNNEI. PCR primers comprised 60 Vbeta and 13 Jbeta primers. Libraries were prepared by immunoSEQ multiplex PCR; TCRdb keeps only in-frame clonotypes and omits some of them. The top ten clones hold less than 2% of a sample with around 80,000 clones, 78% of them seen once. V gene TRBV2 combines with J gene TRBJ2-3; D is possibly TRBD2 (5 bases). This receptor was identified in a man in his forties or fifties in good health and CMV-seronegative. Sequencing was carried out using PBMCs. CDR3 coding DNA: TGTGCCAGCAGTGGAGGAGGTACGCAGTATTTT. Translation gives CASSGGGTQYF.